These T cell receptor beta chains were read from a single sample in a study of memory CD4+ T cells and cytomegalovirus serostatus. Some clones are missing from TCRdb's copy, which holds only in-frame ones; the method was immunoSEQ multiplex PCR. The sample holds some 58,000 clones, approximately 80% seen once. Source material: memory CD4+ T cells from blood. Receptors were obtained from an adult in good health and CMV-seronegative. CDR3s include the opening cysteine and the closing phenylalanine or tryptophan. A D gene is named only where the DNA matches it firmly. A row's size may be missing; if present it is once, few, many or a size class.

V gene	clone size	J gene	D gene	CDR3 protein	CDR3 DNA
TRBV18	-	TRBJ1-1	-	CASSPPGGSTEAFF	TGTGCCAGCTCACCACCCGGGGGTTCCACTGAAGCTTTCTTT
TRBV5-1	-	TRBJ1-2	-	CASSLENRNGYTF	TGCGCCAGCAGCTTGGAAAATCGCAATGGCTACACCTTC
TRBV7-2	few	TRBJ2-1	-	CASSLSDYNEQFF	TGTGCCAGCAGCTTAAGTGACTACAATGAGCAGTTCTTC
TRBV6-4	few	TRBJ1-1	-	CASSPSPGNTEAFF	TGTGCCAGCAGCCCATCCCCTGGGAACACTGAAGCTTTCTTT
TRBV28	once	TRBJ1-2	-	CASSPPPPIRGYGYTF	TGTGCCAGCAGTCCACCCCCCCCCATACGGGGCTATGGCTACACCTTC
TRBV28	-	TRBJ2-3	-	CASSLVTDTQYF	TGTGCCAGCAGTTTAGTCACAGATACGCAGTATTTT
TRBV28	-	TRBJ2-1	TRBD2	CASSSGLAGRPAQFF	TGTGCCAGCAGTTCGGGACTAGCGGGACGTCCGGCACAGTTCTTC
TRBV6-6	-	TRBJ1-1	TRBD1	CASSRRDRGLRTEAFF	TGTGCCAGCAGTCGCCGGGACAGGGGTTTGAGGACTGAAGCTTTCTTT
TRBV27	-	TRBJ1-1	-	CASSGQMNTEAFF	TGTGCCAGCAGCGGACAGATGAACACTGAAGCTTTCTTT
TRBV11-2	-	TRBJ2-5	-	CASRHLRGSQETQYF	TGTGCCAGCAGACACCTTCGGGGGAGCCAAGAGACCCAGTACTTC
TRBV18	-	TRBJ1-4	-	CASSAGNTNEKLFF	TGTGCCAGCTCGGCCGGGAACACTAATGAAAAACTGTTTTTT
TRBV7-2	-	TRBJ1-2	-	CASSLAPVSGYTF	TGTGCCAGCAGCTTAGCCCCAGTCAGTGGCTACACCTTC
TRBV30	-	TRBJ2-5	TRBD1	CAWETGTGGLGETQYF	TGTGCCTGGGAAACCGGGACAGGGGGCTTGGGAGAGACCCAGTACTTC
TRBV27	-	TRBJ2-2	-	CASLPLGGRTGELFF	TGTGCCAGCTTACCTTTGGGGGGCCGGACCGGGGAGCTGTTTTTT
TRBV5-6	-	TRBJ2-3	-	CASSLSPTFSTDTQYF	TGTGCCAGCAGCCTGAGCCCTACCTTCTCCACAGATACGCAGTATTTT